Each of the 27 T cell receptor beta chains below was sequenced from the same sample in a study of read filtering for tumor transcriptome and immune sequencing. Molecular barcoded adaptors covering alpha/delta and beta/gamma chains were used on roughly 400 ng RNA. TCRdb itself ran the reads through MiXCR, one entry per CDR3 protein. The profile covers tens of thousands of distinct CDR3 sequences, with around 15% appearing a single time and less than 20% taken by the ten largest. Sequencing used a population of CD138-negative cells sorted from bone marrow. Every receptor here comes from a donor at least 40 years old with multiple myeloma.

A word on this clonotype: It may be a read error: a sequence one base away is much more abundant. This chain uses TRBV7-9 with TRBJ2-4; D may be TRBD1 or TRBD2 (5 bases each). Trimming removed 1 base at V and 4 bases at J, with 14 bases between. From germline, CDR1 is SEHNR and CDR2 FQNEAQ (reference sequence). The CDR3 spans 16 residues. CDR3 nucleotide sequence: TGTGCCAGCAGCTTAGTGGGACGGGGCCTGAAAAACATTCAGTACTTC. As protein: CASSLVGRGLKNIQYF.

A word on this clonotype: A far larger clone differs by one base, so this is likely a read error. The DNA of the CDR3 is TGTGCCAGCAGTTTAGGGACCGCACCAGATACACGGAAAGCTCTCTTT. Amino acids: CASSLGTAPDTRKALF. The chain joins TRBV27 to TRBJ1-6, with TRBD1 as a possible D gene (5 bases). This CDR3 has 16 amino acids. CDR1 and CDR2 (germline): MNHEY, SMNVEV (reference sequence).

This clonotype was seen repeatedly, ten times or more. V gene TRBV5-6 combines with J gene TRBJ1-2; D perhaps matches TRBD1 (5 bases). CDR1 is SGHDT and CDR2 is YYEEEE in the germline V gene. Between the trimmed V and J ends, which lost 5 bases and 7 bases, there was a span of 9 bases. The CDR3 is 11 amino acids. In nucleotides, the CDR3 is TGTGCCAGCAGTAGGGGTTTTGGCTACACCTTC. Amino acid sequence: CASSRGFGYTF.

The V call is TRBV28, the J call TRBJ2-7, with D hard to call. The CDR3 runs 13 residues. The germline V gene has CDR1 MDHEN and CDR2 SYDVKM. V lost 2 bases and J 4 bases, leaving 9 bases between the germline ends. The CDR3 DNA is TGTGCCAGCAGTTTAACGGGCATATACGAGCAGTACTTC. It encodes CASSLTGIYEQYF.

This clonotype was counted many times. V is TRBV28 and J is TRBJ1-5; tentatively, D is TRBD1 (5 bases). V was cut by 3 bases and J by 0 bases, with 9 bases left in between. This CDR3 is 15 amino acids long. The germline gives CDR1 MDHEN, CDR2 SYDVKM. This CDR3 is CASSFGGHSNQPQHF. CDR3 nucleotide sequence: TGTGCCAGCAGTTTCGGAGGACATAGCAATCAGCCCCAGCATTTT.

This clonotype was recorded many times. The junction departs from germline at one end; a sequencing error may be responsible. This chain joins TRBV7-2 and TRBJ1-4; maybe TRBD1 (5 bases). The CDR3 spans 16 residues. From germline, CDR1 is SGHTA and CDR2 FQGNSA. CDR3 sequence: CASSFGFQGRTEKLFF. CDR3 nucleotide sequence: TGTGCCAGTAGCTTTGGATTCCAGGGCCGGACTGAAAAACTGTTTTTT.

This clonotype was counted many times. V usage is TRBV7-9 and J usage is TRBJ2-2, with D unresolved. Germline V CDR1 and CDR2: SEHNR, FQNEAQ (reference sequence). V lost 5 bases, J lost 4 bases, and 2 bases lay in between. This CDR3 comprises 11 residues. The CDR3 region has the DNA TGTGCCAGCAGCCCCACCGGGGAGCTGTTTTTT. Translating it yields CASSPTGELFF.

In its sample, this clonotype was seen many times. The V call is TRBV5-1, the J call TRBJ1-1; D remains unclear. The V and J ends lost 0 bases and 7 bases respectively, with 13 bases between them. CDR3 length: 14 residues. The germline V gene has CDR1 SGHRS and CDR2 YFSETQ. The CDR3 sequence: CASSLDGLNFEAFF. CDR3 bases: TGCGCCAGCAGCTTGGATGGCCTTAACTTTGAAGCTTTCTTT.

The gene calls are TRBV5-1 and TRBJ2-1; D not resolved. CDR1 is SGHRS, CDR2 YFSETQ, per germline. The CDR3 runs 15 residues. Trimming shortened V by 0 bases and J by 2 bases, and 9 bases separated the two germline ends. CDR3 sequence (DNA): TGCGCCAGCAGCTTGGAGGCAGGACCCTACAATGAGCAGTTCTTC. Its translation: CASSLEAGPYNEQFF.

This clonotype has ten or more counts. The V call is TRBV6-2 or TRBV6-3, the J call TRBJ2-5; tentatively, D is TRBD1 (6 bases). Germline V gives CDR1 MNHEY, CDR2 SVGEGT. Trimming took off 2 bases at V and 5 bases at J, with 21 bases between the two ends. This CDR3 spans 17 amino acids. This chain's CDR3 is CASSYETGRGHRETQYF. For the CDR3, the DNA is TGTGCCAGCAGTTACGAGACAGGACGAGGTCACCGGGAGACCCAGTACTTC.

This clonotype was recorded many times. The V and J genes are TRBV5-1 and TRBJ2-3; tentative D call: TRBD2 (6 bases). Trimming cost V 2 bases and J 4 bases, with 11 bases left between them. This CDR3 contains 14 residues. The germline gives CDR1 SGHRS, CDR2 YFSETQ. The CDR3 nucleotides are TGCGCCAGCAGCTTAGGCAGGGACTCAGATACGCAGTATTTT. It codes for CASSLGRDSDTQYF.

Concerning this clonotype: A far larger clone is one nucleotide away, so this likely arose from a read error. The J gene is TRBJ1-4, the V gene TRBV10-3, with TRBD1 matching 8 bases. The J call is uncertain, as TRBJ2-3 better fits the DNA end. This CDR3 has 15 amino acids. CDR1 and CDR2 (germline): ENHRY, SYGVKD. CDR3 in amino acids: CAISESAGGTDTQYF. CDR3 nucleotides: TGTGCCATCAGTGAGTCCGCAGGGGGCACCGATACGCAGTATTTT.

This clonotype is deemed medium-sized. The V and J genes are TRBV29-1 and TRBJ2-1; D is unresolved. The V end lost 5 bases, the J end lost 2 bases, and 10 bases lay between the germline ends. CDR1 is SQVTM, CDR2 ANQGSEA, per germline. CDR3 length: 13 amino acids. The CDR3: CSVCPETYNEQFF. DNA of the CDR3: TGCAGCGTTTGCCCAGAAACCTACAATGAGCAGTTCTTC.

This clonotype was observed many times. The chain recombines TRBV13 with TRBJ1-4; 8 bases are a match to TRBD1. The CDR3 runs 15 residues. With V trimmed by 5 bases and J by 5 bases, 7 bases remained unmatched. Germline V gives CDR1 PRHDT, CDR2 FYEKMQ (reference sequence). This chain's CDR3 is CASSHPDRENEKLFF. CDR3 nucleotide sequence: TGTGCCAGCAGCCACCCGGACAGGGAAAATGAAAAACTGTTTTTT.

On this clonotype itself: The junction differs from germline at one of its ends, possibly a read error. The rearrangement uses TRBV6-2 or TRBV6-3 and TRBJ2-1, with 15 bases identical to TRBD2. This CDR3 contains 16 residues. Per the germline V gene, CDR1 is MNHEY and CDR2 is SVGEGT. The CDR3: CASRPARGLAGGKQSF. The CDR3 nucleotides read TGTGCCAGCAGACCCGCCCGGGGACTAGCGGGGGGCAAGCAGTCCTTC.

This clonotype was detected only a few times. This may be a read error: a much more frequent sequence differs by one nucleotide. The chain recombines TRBV2 with TRBJ2-3; no reliable D call. CDR3 length: 14 amino acids. Germline V gene lookup returns CDR1 SNHLY and CDR2 FYNNEI. CDR3: CASTPVLVTDTRYF. CDR3 DNA sequence: TGTGCCAGCACCCCTGTTTTGGTTACAGATACGCGGTATTTT.

This clonotype has at least ten counts. V usage is TRBV12-3 or TRBV12-4 and J usage is TRBJ1-5; D unclear. The CDR3 extends over 15 amino acids. The ends were cut back, 5 bases at V and 6 bases at J, with 17 bases in the middle. The CDR3 DNA sequence: TGTGCCAGCAGTCCGGACTCGATTGGCGGTCAGCCCCAGCATTTT. This sequence encodes CASSPDSIGGQPQHF.

DNA of the CDR3: TGTGCCAGCAGTTACCTGGGGGCGGGGGGCCATCTCGCCCGCCACAATGAGCAGTTCTTC. Its protein is CASSYLGAGGHLARHNEQFF. V gene TRBV6-2 or TRBV6-3 combines with J gene TRBJ2-1; TRBD2 aligns across 8 bases. The CDR3 is made up of 20 amino acids. Germline V lookup: CDR1 MNHEY, CDR2 SVGEGT. The junction had 20 bases not matched to a gene; V was cut back by 2 bases and J by 5 bases.

There are many counts of this clonotype. V gene TRBV2 combines with J gene TRBJ2-3; maybe TRBD1 (6 bases). V was cut by 6 bases and J by 7 bases, with 11 bases left in between. CDR3 length equals 12 residues. Germline CDR1 reads SNHLY; CDR2 reads FYNNEI. The CDR3 sequence: CASSGQKYTQYF. CDR3 bases: TGTGCCAGCAGCGGACAGAAGTATACGCAGTATTTT.

This clonotype was counted at least ten times. The chain joins TRBV4-2 to TRBJ2-7; the D is unclear. CDR1 is LGHNA and CDR2 is YNFKEQ in the germline V gene. Trimming pared 0 bases from V and 6 bases from J, leaving 12 bases between. The CDR3 has 14 amino acids. Here the CDR3 reads CASSQDIVRSEQYF. The CDR3 region has the DNA TGTGCCAGCAGCCAAGATATCGTCAGGAGCGAGCAGTACTTC.

This clonotype was recorded at least ten times. The chain carries TRBV2 and TRBJ2-7, with D unresolved. Germline V gives CDR1 SNHLY, CDR2 FYNNEI. The ends were cut back, 4 bases at V and 4 bases at J, with 17 bases in the middle. The CDR3 is 15 residues long. Written as DNA, the CDR3 is TGTGCCAGCAGTGGGTTTTCGAGGACCCTTTACGAGCAGTACTTC. Translated, it gives CASSGFSRTLYEQYF.

This clonotype appeared many times. The chain has TRBV29-1 and TRBJ2-7, with 7 bases identical to TRBD1. Trimming took 6 bases from V and 5 from J; bases not matched to a gene: 4. From germline, CDR1 is SQVTM and CDR2 ANQGSEA. The CDR3 runs 11 residues. The chain's CDR3 is CSVSQGNEQYF. The CDR3 DNA reads as TGCAGCGTCTCACAGGGGAACGAGCAGTACTTC.

This clonotype was seen many times. The chain uses TRBV15 and TRBJ1-1, with TRBD1 matching 9 bases. Germline trimming cut 2 bases from V and 3 bases from J; bases unmatched to any gene: 10. Germline-derived CDR1 and CDR2 are LNHNV and YYDKDF (reference sequence). The CDR3 has 17 residues. The DNA for the CDR3 is TGTGCCACCAGCAGAAGTCCCGGGACAGGGTACGACACTGAAGCTTTCTTT. Its translation: CATSRSPGTGYDTEAFF.

The chain uses TRBV3-2 and TRBJ2-7; the table gives TRBD1 as D, unverified against the DNA. TRBV3-2 is given as a pseudogene. This CDR3 is 15 amino acids long. The CDR3 loop is CASSAPDRSSYEQYF. The CDR3, as DNA: TGTGCCAGCAGTGCACCAGACAGGTCGTCCTACGAGCAGTACTTC.

This clonotype was observed at least ten times. CDR3 in amino acids: CASSDRTGEAKNIQYF. The CDR3 nucleotides read TGTGCCAGTAGTGACCGGACAGGGGAAGCCAAAAACATTCAGTACTTC. The chain uses TRBV19 and TRBJ2-4; 9 bases align to TRBD1. Germline loops: CDR1 LNHDA, CDR2 SQIVND (reference sequence). The V and J ends lost 5 bases and 0 bases, in that order; junction bases with no gene match: 5. The CDR3 extends over 16 amino acids.

There are a few counts of this clonotype. A read error may be the cause here, since a much bigger clone is one base away. The V gene is TRBV20-1, the J gene TRBJ2-3, with TRBD1 as a possible D gene (5 bases). The CDR3 runs to 12 residues. CDR1 and CDR2 from the germline V gene are DFQATT and SNEGSKA (reference sequence). V lost 6 bases, J lost 5 bases, and 12 bases lay in between. The CDR3 sequence: CSARGRVDTQYF. CDR3 sequence (DNA): TGCAGTGCAAGGGGTAGAGTAGATACGCAGTATTTT.

As regards this clonotype: This probably arose from a read error, given a far larger clone one base away. The chain has TRBV5-4 and TRBJ2-5, with D possibly being TRBD1 (6 bases). The germline CDR1 and CDR2 sequences are SGHNT and YYREEE (reference sequence). The CDR3 extends over 14 amino acids. CDR3 DNA: TGTGCCTGCAGCTTAGGTCAGGGGCCAGAGACCCAGTACTTC. It specifies CACSLGQGPETQYF.